This T cell receptor beta chain was obtained from a study of shared clonotypes between healthy human individuals. Study results and limitations: It was expected that sequencing depth would affect clonotype sharing among donors.

Sequencing used immunoSEQ multiplex PCR; TCRdb keeps in-frame clones, though not all of them. This sample carries some 1.5 million clones, around 97% of them seen once, and the ten largest clones take approximately 1.1%. This CDR3 is built from 13 residues. Trimming stripped 4 bases from V and 3 bases from J, with 10 bases between. The germline CDR1 and CDR2 sequences are SQVTM and ANQGSEA. Concerning this clone: No antigen is known for it.

The sample taken for sequencing was naive CD4+ T cells sorted from blood. The subset is: CD45RA+ positively selected. The receptor comes from a man aged 30 to 39 in good health. The chain recombines TRBV29-1 with TRBJ1-5; no clear D. DNA for the CDR3: TGCAGCGTTGGGTCAGTCCCCAATCAGCCCCAGCATTTT. This encodes CSVGSVPNQPQHF.